This record looks at one T cell receptor beta chain sequence and its context. Authors' methods: Reference gene primer amplification in the assay estimated nucleated cell counts. Libraries were prepared by immunoSEQ multiplex PCR; TCRdb keeps only in-frame clonotypes and omits some of them. Clonal size and the V and J genes are those of that table, whereas D and trimming came from the DNA. The table includes approximately 270,000 clones, approximately 89% detected once. The source of the sample is a study of blood T cell repertoires in COVID-19. As for the study in general: Acute-phase and convalescent COVID-19 samples originated in the United States, Italy and Spain.

V gave up 6 bases and J gave up 6 bases; unmatched junction bases: 13. This CDR3 comprises 15 residues. The V gene's germline CDR1 is MNHEY and CDR2 SVGAGI. The TCR originated in a man aged 40-49 years with active or convalescent COVID-19. Sequenced sample: peripheral blood. This chain connects TRBV6-5 to TRBJ2-7, with 8 bases lining up with TRBD1. The CDR3 DNA reads TGTGCCAGCAGCACCCCCGGACAGGGAGCGGGCGAGCAGTACTTC. It translates to CASSTPGQGAGEQYF.